This TCR beta chain was captured by sequencing in a study of blood T cells in healthy people across ages. Combining a sample-barcoded 5' primer with a J-beta primer mix, a second PCR ran for roughly 7 to 12 cycles. TCRdb itself ran the 5' RACE reads through MiXCR, one entry per CDR3 protein. The sample carries 1.6 million or so distinct CDR3 sequences, around 35% recorded once. In germline, CDR1 is DFQATT, CDR2 SNEGSKA (reference sequence). V gave up 3 bases and J gave up 6 bases; unmatched junction bases: 8. CDR3 length: 16 residues. This TCR derives from a woman in her thirties in good health. Material: blood. The V gene is TRBV20-1, the J gene TRBJ2-1, with TRBD2 matching over 13 bases. CDR3 region: CSARPAGLAGLNEQFF. In DNA form, the CDR3 reads TGCAGTGCTAGGCCCGCGGGACTAGCGGGGCTCAATGAGCAGTTCTTC.